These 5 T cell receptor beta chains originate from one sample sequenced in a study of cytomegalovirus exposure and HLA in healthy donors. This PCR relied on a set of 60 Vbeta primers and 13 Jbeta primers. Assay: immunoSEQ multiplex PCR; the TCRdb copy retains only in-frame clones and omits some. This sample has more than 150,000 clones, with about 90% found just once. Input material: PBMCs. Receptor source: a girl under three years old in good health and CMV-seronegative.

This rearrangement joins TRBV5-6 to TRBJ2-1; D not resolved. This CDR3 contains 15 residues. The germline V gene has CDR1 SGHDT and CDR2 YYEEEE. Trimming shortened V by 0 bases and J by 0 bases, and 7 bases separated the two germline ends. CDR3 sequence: CASSLGGVSYNEQFF. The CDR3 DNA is TGTGCCAGCAGCTTGGGCGGCGTCTCCTACAATGAGCAGTTCTTC.

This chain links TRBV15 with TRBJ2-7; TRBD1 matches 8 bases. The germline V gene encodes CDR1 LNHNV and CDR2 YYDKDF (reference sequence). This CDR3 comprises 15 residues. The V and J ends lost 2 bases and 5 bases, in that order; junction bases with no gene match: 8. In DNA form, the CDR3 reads TGTGCCACCAGCAGAACCATAGGACAGGGCCACGAGCAGTACTTC. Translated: CATSRTIGQGHEQYF.

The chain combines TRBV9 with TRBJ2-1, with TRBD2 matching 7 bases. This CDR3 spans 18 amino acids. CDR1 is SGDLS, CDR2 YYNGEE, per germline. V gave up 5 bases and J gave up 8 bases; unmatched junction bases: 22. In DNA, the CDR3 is TGTGCCAGCAGTACACCTCAAGCCGATGGCGGGAGTAGGTATGAGCAGTTCTTC. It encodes CASSTPQADGGSRYEQFF.

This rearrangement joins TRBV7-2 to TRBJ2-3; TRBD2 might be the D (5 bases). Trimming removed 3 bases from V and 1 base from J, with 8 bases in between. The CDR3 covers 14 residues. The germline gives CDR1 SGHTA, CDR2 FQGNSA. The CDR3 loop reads CASSLGAGTDTQYF. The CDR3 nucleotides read TGTGCCAGCAGCTTGGGAGCGGGCACAGATACGCAGTATTTT.

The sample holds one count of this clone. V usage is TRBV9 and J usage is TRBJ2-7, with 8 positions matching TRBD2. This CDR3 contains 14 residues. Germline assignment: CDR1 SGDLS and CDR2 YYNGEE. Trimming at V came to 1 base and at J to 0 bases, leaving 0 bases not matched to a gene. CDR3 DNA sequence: TGTGCCAGCAGCGTACTAGCGGGCTCCTACGAGCAGTACTTC. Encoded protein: CASSVLAGSYEQYF.